These T cell receptor beta chains were read from a single sample in a study of PD-1 blockade in classical Hodgkin lymphoma. Profiled with immunoSEQ multiplex PCR; TCRdb holds only in-frame clones, not every one. In the table there are about 98,000 clones, 81% of which are singletons. The sample was peripheral blood mononuclear cells (PBMCs), taken before the second cycle of nivolumab. These receptors all come from a human donor with classical Hodgkin lymphoma. CDR3s include the opening cysteine and the closing phenylalanine or tryptophan. The D gene is left open where the match is weak. Some rows mark clone size as missing; the rest say once, few, many or name a class of expanded clone.

D gene: TRBD2; V gene: TRBV11-2; J gene: TRBJ2-1; clone size: NA; CDR3 protein: CASSPGLAGGPWNEQFF; CDR3 DNA: TGTGCCAGCAGCCCCGGACTAGCGGGAGGGCCTTGGAATGAGCAGTTCTTC
D gene: NA; V gene: TRBV19; J gene: TRBJ2-6; clone size: NA; CDR3 protein: CASSLRGSGANVLTF; CDR3 DNA: TGTGCCAGTAGTCTCAGGGGCTCTGGGGCCAACGTCCTGACTTTC
D gene: NA; V gene: TRBV25-1; J gene: TRBJ2-7; clone size: NA; CDR3 protein: CASREGAGEQYF; CDR3 DNA: TGTGCCAGCAGGGAGGGGGCGGGGGAGCAGTACTTC
D gene: NA; V gene: TRBV28; J gene: TRBJ1-2; clone size: few; CDR3 protein: CASSLPSYGYTF; CDR3 DNA: TGTGCCAGCAGTTTACCCAGCTATGGCTACACCTTC
D gene: NA; V gene: TRBV10-2; J gene: TRBJ1-2; clone size: once; CDR3 protein: CASSDGGYYTF; CDR3 DNA: TGCGCCAGCAGTGATGGGGGCTACTACACCTTC
D gene: NA; V gene: TRBV9; J gene: TRBJ2-3; clone size: NA; CDR3 protein: CASSVRAGADTQYF; CDR3 DNA: TGTGCCAGCAGCGTAAGGGCAGGGGCAGATACGCAGTATTTT
D gene: NA; V gene: TRBV2; J gene: TRBJ2-7; clone size: NA; CDR3 protein: CASRDDSVRYEQYF; CDR3 DNA: TGTGCCAGCAGAGATGACAGTGTTCGCTACGAGCAGTACTTC
D gene: NA; V gene: TRBV28; J gene: TRBJ1-2; clone size: NA; CDR3 protein: CASSPPGLGGYTF; CDR3 DNA: TGTGCCAGCAGTCCGCCGGGTTTAGGGGGCTACACCTTC
D gene: TRBD2; V gene: TRBV5-1; J gene: TRBJ2-5; clone size: NA; CDR3 protein: CASSVQTSGSTETQYF; CDR3 DNA: TGCGCCAGCAGCGTCCAGACTAGCGGGAGTACAGAGACCCAGTACTTC
D gene: NA; V gene: TRBV10-3; J gene: TRBJ2-5; clone size: NA; CDR3 protein: CAISETGEETQYF; CDR3 DNA: TGTGCCATCAGTGAGACGGGGGAAGAGACCCAGTACTTC
D gene: NA; V gene: TRBV7-9; J gene: TRBJ2-1; clone size: NA; CDR3 protein: CASSLSELTKEQFF; CDR3 DNA: TGTGCCAGCAGCTTATCGGAACTTACCAAGGAGCAGTTCTTC
D gene: TRBD1; V gene: TRBV29-1; J gene: TRBJ2-7; clone size: NA; CDR3 protein: CSARQGGYEQYF; CDR3 DNA: TGCAGCGCACGACAGGGCGGGTACGAGCAGTACTTC
D gene: NA; V gene: TRBV11-2; J gene: TRBJ1-2; clone size: few; CDR3 protein: CASSRNTNYGYTF; CDR3 DNA: TGTGCCAGCAGCCGGAACACCAACTATGGCTACACCTTC
D gene: NA; V gene: TRBV7-8; J gene: TRBJ1-5; clone size: NA; CDR3 protein: CASSLEGGSGPQHF; CDR3 DNA: TGTGCCAGCAGCTTAGAGGGCGGTTCAGGGCCCCAGCATTTT
D gene: TRBD2; V gene: TRBV5-1; J gene: TRBJ2-3; clone size: NA; CDR3 protein: CASSLDSSGIADTQYF; CDR3 DNA: TGCGCCAGCAGCTTGGATTCAAGCGGGATAGCAGATACGCAGTATTTT
D gene: NA; V gene: TRBV19; J gene: TRBJ2-2; clone size: many; CDR3 protein: CASSFILGLGTAGELFF; CDR3 DNA: TGTGCCAGTAGTTTTATACTGGGCTTGGGTACTGCCGGGGAGCTGTTTTTT
D gene: NA; V gene: TRBV7-8; J gene: TRBJ1-1; clone size: NA; CDR3 protein: CASSLASGAPRGTATEAFF; CDR3 DNA: TGTGCCAGCAGCTTAGCGTCAGGGGCACCACGGGGGACGGCCACTGAAGCTTTCTTT
D gene: TRBD1; V gene: TRBV6-1; J gene: TRBJ1-5; clone size: NA; CDR3 protein: CASRFQGGGQPQHF; CDR3 DNA: TGTGCCAGCCGATTTCAGGGGGGGGGTCAGCCCCAGCATTTT
D gene: TRBD1; V gene: TRBV6-5; J gene: TRBJ1-2; clone size: NA; CDR3 protein: CASSPGTVWGYTF; CDR3 DNA: TGTGCCAGCAGCCCCGGGACAGTCTGGGGCTACACCTTC
D gene: NA; V gene: TRBV25-1; J gene: TRBJ2-4; clone size: once; CDR3 protein: CASSEYGDILAKNIQYF; CDR3 DNA: TGTGCCAGCAGTGAATATGGGGACATCTTAGCCAAAAACATTCAGTACTTC
D gene: TRBD2; V gene: TRBV7-2; J gene: TRBJ2-7; clone size: NA; CDR3 protein: CASSLGRALGFEQYF; CDR3 DNA: TGTGCCAGCAGCTTGGGGAGGGCCTTGGGGTTCGAGCAGTACTTC
D gene: NA; V gene: TRBV14; J gene: TRBJ1-1; clone size: NA; CDR3 protein: CASSQLSNTEAFF; CDR3 DNA: TGTGCCAGCAGCCAATTAAGTAACACTGAAGCTTTCTTT
D gene: TRBD1; V gene: TRBV10-3; J gene: TRBJ1-1; clone size: NA; CDR3 protein: CAISDRDRQNTEAFF; CDR3 DNA: TGTGCCATCAGTGACCGGGACAGGCAAAACACTGAAGCTTTCTTT
D gene: NA; V gene: TRBV28; J gene: TRBJ2-7; clone size: NA; CDR3 protein: CASSFPRGASYEQYF; CDR3 DNA: TGTGCCAGCAGTTTTCCCAGGGGGGCCTCCTACGAGCAGTACTTC
D gene: TRBD2; V gene: TRBV19; J gene: TRBJ2-2; clone size: NA; CDR3 protein: CASSIGRSGTSGRAGELFF; CDR3 DNA: TGTGCCAGTAGTATAGGGCGCTCCGGGACTAGCGGGAGAGCCGGGGAGCTGTTTTTT
D gene: TRBD1; V gene: TRBV15; J gene: TRBJ2-2; clone size: NA; CDR3 protein: CATSRLGQGAGELFF; CDR3 DNA: TGTGCCACCAGCAGGCTGGGACAGGGGGCCGGGGAGCTGTTTTTT
D gene: NA; V gene: TRBV2; J gene: TRBJ1-5; clone size: NA; CDR3 protein: CASSENRDNQPQHF; CDR3 DNA: TGTGCCAGCAGTGAAAACAGGGACAATCAGCCCCAGCATTTT
D gene: NA; V gene: TRBV11-2; J gene: TRBJ2-7; clone size: few; CDR3 protein: CASSSLRRTSHEQYF; CDR3 DNA: TGTGCCAGCAGCTCGCTCCGAAGAACTTCCCACGAGCAGTACTTC
D gene: NA; V gene: TRBV5-1; J gene: TRBJ2-2; clone size: few; CDR3 protein: CASSRPHTGELFF; CDR3 DNA: TGCGCCAGCAGCCGCCCACACACCGGGGAGCTGTTTTTT
D gene: TRBD1; V gene: TRBV6-1; J gene: TRBJ2-1; clone size: NA; CDR3 protein: CASTLGTGSYNEQFF; CDR3 DNA: TGTGCCAGCACCTTAGGGACAGGCTCCTACAATGAGCAGTTCTTC